Below are 6 T cell receptor beta chains sequenced from a single sample in a study of blood T cell repertoires in COVID-19. Libraries were prepared by immunoSEQ multiplex PCR; TCRdb keeps only in-frame clonotypes and omits some of them. Among 190,000 or so clones listed, about 83% were seen once. Sequences were obtained from peripheral blood. Receptors originate from a woman aged 18-29 years who had recovered from COVID-19.

The chain combines TRBV19 with TRBJ2-1; a weak D match, TRBD2 (6 bases). Per germline, CDR1 LNHDA and CDR2 SQIVND (reference sequence). Trimming shortened V by 6 bases and J by 3 bases, and 30 bases separated the two germline ends. The CDR3 spans 20 residues. The CDR3 nucleotides read TGTGCCAGTAGCCAACGAAGCTTTGAGGGTAGCGGAAGGGACTACAATGAGCAGTTCTTC. It specifies CASSQRSFEGSGRDYNEQFF.

This rearrangement joins TRBV6-4 to TRBJ1-1, with TRBD1 matching 8 bases. The ends lost 3 bases at V and 5 bases at J; junction bases unmatched: 5. The CDR3 is made up of 14 amino acids. Germline CDR1 reads MRHNA; CDR2 reads SNTAGT. The CDR3 DNA follows: TGTGCCAGCAGTGATACAGGGGGGTGGACTGAAGCTTTCTTT. This gives the protein CASSDTGGWTEAFF.

The rearrangement joins TRBV11-1 to TRBJ1-5; no reliable D call. Germline-derived CDR1 and CDR2 are SGHAT and FQDESV (reference sequence). The CDR3 length is 13 residues. With 4 bases removed from V and 3 bases from J, the gap between germline ends came to 7 bases. CDR3 bases: TGTGCCAGCAGCTACGGGGTCAATCAGCCCCAGCATTTT. Translation: CASSYGVNQPQHF. The full variable domain, in which reference TRBV11-1 and TRBJ1-5 provide the parts outside the CDR3, is EAEVAQSPRYKITEKSQAVAFWCDPISGHATLYWYRQILGQGPELLVQFQDESVVDDSQLPKDRFSAERLKGVDSTLKIQPAELGDSAMYLCASSYGVNQPQHFGDGTRLSIL.

V gene TRBV13 combines with J gene TRBJ1-1, with TRBD1 matching 10 bases. The germline V gene encodes CDR1 PRHDT and CDR2 FYEKMQ (reference sequence). This CDR3 is 15 amino acids long. V shed 4 bases, J shed 1 base, and the junction held 3 bases outside the gene matches. The CDR3 DNA is TGTGCCAGCAGCTGGAGGACAGGGGGGAACACTGAAGCTTTCTTT. Its protein product is CASSWRTGGNTEAFF.

The V gene is TRBV5-1, the J gene TRBJ1-4, with 8 bases lining up with TRBD1. With V trimmed by 0 bases and J by 4 bases, 8 bases remained unmatched. The germline gives CDR1 SGHRS, CDR2 YFSETQ. CDR3 length: 17 amino acids. The CDR3 DNA follows: TGCGCCAGCAGCTTGGCGGCAGGGGGCCGCGTTAATGAAAAACTGTTTTTT. Its protein is CASSLAAGGRVNEKLFF.

This clone was recorded once. The genes are TRBV21-1 and TRBJ2-1; the table names TRBD2, a call not compared with the DNA. TRBV21-1 is termed a pseudogene. The CDR3 runs 17 residues. CDR3 residues: CASSKIGAGSPYNEQFF. Here the CDR3 DNA reads TGTGCCAGCAGCAAAATCGGAGCGGGAAGCCCCTACAATGAGCAGTTCTTC.